The 4 T cell receptor beta chains listed next were all sequenced from one sample in a study of blood T cell repertoires in COVID-19. The data were produced by immunoSEQ multiplex PCR, yet TCRdb's version contains in-frame clones alone and is incomplete. This sample carries fewer than 250,000 clones, roughly 80% of them seen once, and the ten largest clones take around 6.4%. What was sequenced was peripheral blood. These receptors came from a woman aged 60-75 years with active or convalescent COVID-19.

Written as DNA, the CDR3 is TGTGCCAGTAGTATTATAGGGGACTATAGCAATCAGCCCCAGCATTTT. This gives the protein CASSIIGDYSNQPQHF. The V and J genes are TRBV19 and TRBJ1-5; D perhaps matches TRBD1 (5 bases). Deletions cut 3 bases from V and 0 bases from J, with 12 bases between. The germline V gene has CDR1 LNHDA and CDR2 SQIVND (reference sequence). The CDR3 runs 16 residues.

The J gene is TRBJ1-1, the V gene TRBV18; unclear D gene. CDR3 length: 16 amino acids. CDR1 is KGHSH and CDR2 is LQKENI in the germline V gene. The V end was cut by 0 bases, the J end by 1 base, with 12 bases between. The CDR3 nucleotides read TGTGCCAGCTCACCACCGCCGCAGTCCTGGAACACTGAAGCTTTCTTT. It is translated as CASSPPPQSWNTEAFF.

The rearrangement joins TRBV19 to TRBJ1-1, with a weak D call TRBD1 (6 bases). Germline CDR1 LNHDA, CDR2 SQIVND (reference sequence). CDR3 size: 13 residues. V was trimmed by 6 bases and J by 0 bases, leaving 8 bases between them. CDR3 region: CASSRTVNTEAFF. CDR3 sequence (DNA): TGTGCCAGTAGCAGGACAGTGAACACTGAAGCTTTCTTT. The full variable domain, with the rest looked up from reference TRBV19 and TRBJ1-1, is DGGITQSPKYLFRKEGQNVTLSCEQNLNHDAMYWYRQDPGQGLRLIYYSQIVNDFQKGDIAEGYSVSREKKESFPLTVTSAQKNPTAFYLCASSRTVNTEAFFGQGTRLTVV.

The chain employs TRBV4-1 and TRBJ2-1; tentative D call: TRBD1 (6 bases). The germline gives CDR1 MGHRA, CDR2 YSYEKL. V was shortened by 2 bases and J by 6 bases, with 8 bases between the two germline ends. This CDR3 is built from 13 residues. CDR3 in amino acids: CASSQQGFNEQFF. CDR3 coding DNA: TGCGCCAGCAGCCAACAGGGGTTCAATGAGCAGTTCTTC.